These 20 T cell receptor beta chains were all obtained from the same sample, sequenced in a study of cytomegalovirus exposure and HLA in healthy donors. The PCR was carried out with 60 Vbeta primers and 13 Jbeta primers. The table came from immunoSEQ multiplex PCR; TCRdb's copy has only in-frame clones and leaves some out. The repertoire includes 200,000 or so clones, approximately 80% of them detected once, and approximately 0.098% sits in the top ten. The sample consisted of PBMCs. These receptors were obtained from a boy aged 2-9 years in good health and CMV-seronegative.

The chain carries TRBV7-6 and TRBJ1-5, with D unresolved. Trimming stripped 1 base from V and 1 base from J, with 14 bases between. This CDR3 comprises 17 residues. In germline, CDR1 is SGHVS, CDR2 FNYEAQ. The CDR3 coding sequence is TGTGCCAGCAGCTTAGGCCGGGGAGTTCAGAGCAATCAGCCCCAGCATTTT. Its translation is CASSLGRGVQSNQPQHF.

CDR3 nucleotide sequence: TGTGCCAGCAGCCCGCGGACAGGGAACTATGGCTACACCTTC. The encoded protein is CASSPRTGNYGYTF. The chain joins TRBV5-6 to TRBJ1-2; TRBD1 matches 8 bases. V lost 4 bases and J lost 2; bases outside the gene matches: 4. In germline, CDR1 is SGHDT, CDR2 YYEEEE. The CDR3 loop spans 14 amino acids.

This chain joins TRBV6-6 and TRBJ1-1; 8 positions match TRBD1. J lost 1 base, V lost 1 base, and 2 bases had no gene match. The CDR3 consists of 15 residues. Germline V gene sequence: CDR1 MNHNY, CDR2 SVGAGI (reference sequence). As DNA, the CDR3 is TGTGCCAGCAGTTACTTAGGGACAGGGAACACTGAAGCTTTCTTT. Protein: CASSYLGTGNTEAFF.

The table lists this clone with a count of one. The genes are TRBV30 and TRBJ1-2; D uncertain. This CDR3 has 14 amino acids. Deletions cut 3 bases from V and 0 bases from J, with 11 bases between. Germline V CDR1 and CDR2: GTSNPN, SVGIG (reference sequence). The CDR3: CAWRSRLANYGYTF. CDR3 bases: TGTGCCTGGAGGAGTAGACTTGCTAACTATGGCTACACCTTC.

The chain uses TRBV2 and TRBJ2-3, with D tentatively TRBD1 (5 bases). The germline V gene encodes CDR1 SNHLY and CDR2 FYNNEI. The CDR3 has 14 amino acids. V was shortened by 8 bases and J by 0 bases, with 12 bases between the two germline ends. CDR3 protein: CASASDSSTDTQYF. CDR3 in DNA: TGTGCCAGCGCCTCCGACAGCAGCACAGATACGCAGTATTTT.

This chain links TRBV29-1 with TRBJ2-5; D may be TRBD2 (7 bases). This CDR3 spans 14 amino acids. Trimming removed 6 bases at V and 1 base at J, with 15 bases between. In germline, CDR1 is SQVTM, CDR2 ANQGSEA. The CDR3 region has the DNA TGCAGCGTCTTCGTGGGAGGGGGCCAAGAGACCCAGTACTTC. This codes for CSVFVGGGQETQYF. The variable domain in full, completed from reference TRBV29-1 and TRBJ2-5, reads SAVISQKPSRDICQRGTSLTIQCQVDSQVTMMFWYRQQPGQSLTLIATANQGSEATYESGFVIDKFPISRPNLTFSTLTVSNMSPEDSSIYLCSVFVGGGQETQYFGPGTRLLVL.

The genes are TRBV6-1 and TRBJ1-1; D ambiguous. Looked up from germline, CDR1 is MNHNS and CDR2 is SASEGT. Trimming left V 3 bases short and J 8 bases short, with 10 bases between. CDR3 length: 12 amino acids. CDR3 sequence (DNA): TGTGCCAGCAGTGAGCACATAACCGAAGCTTTCTTT. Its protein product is CASSEHITEAFF.

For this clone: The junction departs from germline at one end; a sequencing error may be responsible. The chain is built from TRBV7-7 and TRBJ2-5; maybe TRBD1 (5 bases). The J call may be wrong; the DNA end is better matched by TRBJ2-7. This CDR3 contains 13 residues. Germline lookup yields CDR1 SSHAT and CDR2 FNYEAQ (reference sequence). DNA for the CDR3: TGTGCTAGCAGCTTGGACATATCCTACGAGCAGTACTTC. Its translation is CASSLDISYEQYF.

CDR3 in amino acids: CASSLRGGGETQYF. CDR3 DNA sequence: TGTGCCAGCAGCTTACGTGGCGGGGGAGAGACCCAGTACTTC. V gene TRBV7-2 combines with J gene TRBJ2-5; TRBD2 matches at 7 bases. Germline values: CDR1 SGHTA, CDR2 FQGNSA. J gave up 4 bases and V 2 bases, and 4 bases lay outside the gene matches. This CDR3 is 14 amino acids long.

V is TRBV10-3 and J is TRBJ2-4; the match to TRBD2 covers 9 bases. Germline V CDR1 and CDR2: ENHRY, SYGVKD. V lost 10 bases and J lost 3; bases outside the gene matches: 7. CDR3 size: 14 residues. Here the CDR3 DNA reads TGTGCCAGCCCGCGGGGGGGTGGCAAAAACATTCAGTACTTC. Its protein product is CASPRGGGKNIQYF.

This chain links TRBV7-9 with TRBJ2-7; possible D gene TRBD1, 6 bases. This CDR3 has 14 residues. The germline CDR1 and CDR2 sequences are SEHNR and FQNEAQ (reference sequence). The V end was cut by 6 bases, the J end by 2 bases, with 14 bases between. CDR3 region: CASRHGTSPYEQYF. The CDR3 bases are TGTGCCAGCAGACACGGGACATCCCCCTACGAGCAGTACTTC. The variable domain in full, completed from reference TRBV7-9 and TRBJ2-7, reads DTGVSQNPRHKITKRGQNVTFRCDPISEHNRLYWYRQTLGQGPEFLTYFQNEAQLEKSRLLSDRFSAERPKGSFSTLEIQRTEQGDSAMYLCASRHGTSPYEQYFGPGTRLTVT.

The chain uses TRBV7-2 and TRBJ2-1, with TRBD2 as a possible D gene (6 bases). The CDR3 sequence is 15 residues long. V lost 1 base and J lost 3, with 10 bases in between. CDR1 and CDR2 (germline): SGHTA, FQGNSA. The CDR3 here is CASSLGLADYNEQFF. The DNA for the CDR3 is TGTGCCAGCAGCTTAGGGTTAGCGGACTACAATGAGCAGTTCTTC.

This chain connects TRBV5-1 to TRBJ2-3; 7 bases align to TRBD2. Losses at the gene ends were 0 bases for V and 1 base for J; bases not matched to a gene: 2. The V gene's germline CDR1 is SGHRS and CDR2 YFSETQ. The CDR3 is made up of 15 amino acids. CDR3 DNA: TGCGCCAGCAGCTTGGGTACTAGCGGCACAGATACGCAGTATTTT. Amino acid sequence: CASSLGTSGTDTQYF.

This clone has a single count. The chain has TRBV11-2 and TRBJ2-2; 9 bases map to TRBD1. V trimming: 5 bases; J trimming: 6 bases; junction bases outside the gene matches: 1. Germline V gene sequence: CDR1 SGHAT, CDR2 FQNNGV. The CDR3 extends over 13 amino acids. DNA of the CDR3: TGTGCCAGCAGCCGGACAGGGGCCGGGGAGCTGTTTTTT. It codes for CASSRTGAGELFF.

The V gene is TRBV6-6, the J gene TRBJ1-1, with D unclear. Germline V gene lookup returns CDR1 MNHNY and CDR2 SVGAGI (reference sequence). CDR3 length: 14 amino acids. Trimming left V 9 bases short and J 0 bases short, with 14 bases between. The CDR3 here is CASFDSTMNTEAFF. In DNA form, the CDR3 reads TGTGCCAGTTTCGATAGTACCATGAACACTGAAGCTTTCTTT.

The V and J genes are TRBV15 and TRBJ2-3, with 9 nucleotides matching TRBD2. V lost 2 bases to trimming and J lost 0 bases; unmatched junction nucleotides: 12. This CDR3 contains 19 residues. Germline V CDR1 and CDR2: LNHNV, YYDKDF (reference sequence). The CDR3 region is CATSRTPGERGDSTDTQYF. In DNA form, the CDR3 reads TGTGCCACCAGCAGAACACCTGGGGAGCGGGGGGACAGCACAGATACGCAGTATTTT.

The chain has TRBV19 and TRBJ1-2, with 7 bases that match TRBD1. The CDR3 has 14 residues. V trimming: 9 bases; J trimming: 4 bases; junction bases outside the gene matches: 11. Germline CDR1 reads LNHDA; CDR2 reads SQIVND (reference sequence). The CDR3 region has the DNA TGTGCCAGCGGCCGCTTACAGGGGCGCTATGGCTACACCTTC. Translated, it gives CASGRLQGRYGYTF.

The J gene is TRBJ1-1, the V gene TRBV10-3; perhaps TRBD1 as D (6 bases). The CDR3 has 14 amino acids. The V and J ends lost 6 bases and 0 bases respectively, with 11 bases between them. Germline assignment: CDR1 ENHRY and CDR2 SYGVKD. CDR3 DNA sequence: TGTGCCATCAGCCGGGGGGGCATGAACACTGAAGCTTTCTTT. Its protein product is CAISRGGMNTEAFF.

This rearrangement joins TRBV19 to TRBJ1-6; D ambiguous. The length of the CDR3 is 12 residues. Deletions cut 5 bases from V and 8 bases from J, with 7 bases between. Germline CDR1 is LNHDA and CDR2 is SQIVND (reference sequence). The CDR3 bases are TGTGCCAGTAGTCCCCGGGATTCACCCCTCCACTTT. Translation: CASSPRDSPLHF. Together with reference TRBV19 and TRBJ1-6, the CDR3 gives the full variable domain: DGGITQSPKYLFRKEGQNVTLSCEQNLNHDAMYWYRQDPGQGLRLIYYSQIVNDFQKGDIAEGYSVSREKKESFPLTVTSAQKNPTAFYLCASSPRDSPLHFGNGTRLTVT.

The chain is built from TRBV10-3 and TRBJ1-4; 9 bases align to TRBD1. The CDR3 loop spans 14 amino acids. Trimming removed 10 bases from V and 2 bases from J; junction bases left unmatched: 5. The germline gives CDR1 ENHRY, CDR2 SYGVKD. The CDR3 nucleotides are TGTGCCACCGGGACAGGGAAGACTAATGAAAAACTGTTTTTT. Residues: CATGTGKTNEKLFF.